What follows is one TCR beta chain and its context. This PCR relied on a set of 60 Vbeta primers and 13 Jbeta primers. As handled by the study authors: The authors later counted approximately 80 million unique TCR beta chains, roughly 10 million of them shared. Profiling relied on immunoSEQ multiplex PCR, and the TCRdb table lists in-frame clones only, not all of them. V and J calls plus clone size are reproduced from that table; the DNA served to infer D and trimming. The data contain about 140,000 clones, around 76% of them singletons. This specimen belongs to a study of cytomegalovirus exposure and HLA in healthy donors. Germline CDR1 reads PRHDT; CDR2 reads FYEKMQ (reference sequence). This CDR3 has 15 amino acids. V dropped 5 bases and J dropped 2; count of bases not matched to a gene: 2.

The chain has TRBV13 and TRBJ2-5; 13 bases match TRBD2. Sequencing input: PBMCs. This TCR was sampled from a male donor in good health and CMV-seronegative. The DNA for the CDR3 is TGTGCCAGCAGCCCGGGACTAGCGGGGCAAGAGACCCAGTACTTC. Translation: CASSPGLAGQETQYF. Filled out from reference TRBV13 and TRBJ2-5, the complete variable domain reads AAGVIQSPRHLIKEKRETATLKCYPIPRHDTVYWYQQGPGQDPQFLISFYEKMQSDKGSIPDRFSAQQFSDYHSELNMSSLELGDSALYFCASSPGLAGQETQYFGPGTRLLVL.